This T cell receptor beta chain was sequenced for a study of human T cells and chemical hapten exposure listed by TCRdb under 2021. Context from the whole study: For sensitization, 2% DPC in acetone was applied to a 2 cm by 2 cm area of upper inner arm skin. Weekly therapeutic DPC doses were additionally applied to the scalp of patients throughout the roughly 25-week study period. Patch testing on the upper back used Finn chambers containing 0.01% DPC, with scoring done after 6 days according to International Contact Dermatitis Research Group standards. Alopecia areata with under or over 50% scalp involvement, alopecia totalis and alopecia universalis were represented in the patient cohort, which was mostly female. Libraries were pooled for sequencing, and per-sample TCR yields varied mainly because of small differences in library volumes within the pool. The study tracked peripheral blood TCR repertoire changes in vivo during primary and secondary sensitization to the hapten diphenylcyclopropenone (DPC) in alopecia patients. Blood was sampled from patients pre-sensitization (week 0) and at 2, 6 and about 24 weeks after DPC sensitization. Roughly 30 alopecia patients gave blood for TCR sequencing at one to four time points (pre-sensitization, 2, 6 and 24 weeks).

This clonotype was recorded a few times. The target of this receptor is not known. Per-base quality was not reported, and no clone a single base away is much larger than it. Broad study findings and their caveats: After repeated subsampling, changes were observed in the strength of the expansion versus patch-test correlation and in the threshold at which the correlation became significant. No change with DPC sensitization was found in the number of TCRs above 1 in 1000 frequency, and no evidence of global repertoire structure alterations was found. Patch test score correlated positively with the number of PT1 expanded TCRs, reaching significance at thresholds 8, 16 and 32 but not at 4. Because all patients had alopecia, a presumed autoimmune disease, the immune response of the patients might differ from that of healthy individuals. Compared with pre-sensitization or healthy control sets, expanded TCRs formed significantly more large CDR3 similarity clusters, which is consistent with antigen-driven responses.

The library came from RACE. For sequencing, a NextSeq 500 was employed. During library preparation, unique molecular identifiers were attached to individual cDNA molecules so that TCRs could be counted in a quantitative, reproducible way. Each blood RNA sample was used to sequence both TCR alpha and TCR beta chains. From the authors' description of their analysis: A median of about 87,000 TCRs per sample was observed, with a range of about 23,224 to 690,600. V, J and CDR3 annotation of the TCR reads was carried out using the Decombinator software suite. For the PS versus PT1 abundance plots, all samples were subsampled to the same number of TCRs (28,000). Expanded TCRs were defined as absent before sensitization and observed at least eight times at the 2-week time point. TCRdb reran the public reads through fastp at Q25 and MiXCR, keeping productive beta chains. Each record represents a unique CDR3 protein, reported with the most common genes and DNA among its rows. V and J calls and clone size were set by TCRdb, not the authors. This sample is represented by a few hundred thousand distinct CDR3 sequences; about 6% of them were singletons. The ten largest account for 5% to 6% of the sample.

The V end gives up 4 bases and the J end 9 bases, leaving 1 base in the junction not matched to a gene. The CDR3 contains 11 residues, cysteine and phenylalanine counted. Of the read, only the CDR3 DNA is kept; its 33 bases are in frame from base 1. CDR1 and CDR2 are read off the germline V gene as SGHDN and FVKESK. The sample's time point label, decoded: patch test 2, 6 weeks after DPC sensitization. What the treatment or condition label conveys for this sample: therapeutic diphenylcyclopropenone sensitization with weekly scalp DPC. Blood at each patch-test visit was drawn before the patch test was applied. Patients were considered eligible if aged 18 to 70, diagnosed with alopecia and deemed suitable for DPC therapy, and patients were excluded if pregnant. Total RNA was extracted from unfractionated whole blood collected in Tempus Blood RNA tubes.

The sequence came from a woman younger than 30 with alopecia areata. Some clones in this sample may be carry-over from other donors' samples. Sequenced material: whole blood, taken in connection with sensitization to the hapten diphenylcyclopropenone (DPC). The sequence is built from TRBV14 and TRBJ1-2; the central 8 bases match TRBD1. The sequence in DNA is TGTGCCAGCAGCCGACAGGGGAGCTACACCTTC. It codes for CASSRQGSYTF.